The source of this T cell receptor (beta chain) is a study of blood T cells in healthy people across ages. CDR3 size: 16 residues. Germline assignment: CDR1 MDHEN and CDR2 SYDVKM. The V segment lost 6 bases and the J segment 2 bases; nucleotides outside the gene matches: 7. Whole-study findings and limits: Higher diversity and more naive CD4+ cells were features of long-lived donors, compared to aged donors.

A second PCR, run for roughly 7 to 11 cycles, used a sample-barcoded 5' primer plus a J-beta primer mix. TCRdb reprocessed the 5' RACE reads via MiXCR and lists one record per CDR3 protein. Of some 290,000 distinct CDR3 sequences in the sample, 25% to 30% were seen once. In the case of this clonotype: What it binds is not known.

The J gene is TRBJ2-3, the V gene TRBV28, with 11 bases lining up with TRBD1. The source of this sequence is a woman in her seventies in good health. Sequencing was done on a sample of blood. CDR3 sequence (DNA): TGTGCCAGCAGGGTGGACAGGGGGCATACCACAGATACGCAGTATTTT. Translated: CASRVDRGHTTDTQYF.